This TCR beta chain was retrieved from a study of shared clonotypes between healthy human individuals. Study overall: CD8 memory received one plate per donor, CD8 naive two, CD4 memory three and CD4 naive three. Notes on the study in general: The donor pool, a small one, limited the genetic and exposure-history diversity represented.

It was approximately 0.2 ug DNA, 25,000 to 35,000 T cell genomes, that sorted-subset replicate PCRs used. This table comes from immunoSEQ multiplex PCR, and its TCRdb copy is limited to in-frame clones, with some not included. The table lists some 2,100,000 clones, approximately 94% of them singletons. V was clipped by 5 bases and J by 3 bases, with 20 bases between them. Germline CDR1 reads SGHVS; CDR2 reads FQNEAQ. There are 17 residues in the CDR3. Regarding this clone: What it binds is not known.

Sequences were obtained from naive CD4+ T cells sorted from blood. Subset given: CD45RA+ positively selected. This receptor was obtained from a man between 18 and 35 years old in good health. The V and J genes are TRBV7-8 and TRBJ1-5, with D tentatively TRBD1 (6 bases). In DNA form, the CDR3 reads TGTGCCAGCAGCATTAGGGGGGCCGGGTTGGACAATCAGCCCCAGCATTTT. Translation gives CASSIRGAGLDNQPQHF.